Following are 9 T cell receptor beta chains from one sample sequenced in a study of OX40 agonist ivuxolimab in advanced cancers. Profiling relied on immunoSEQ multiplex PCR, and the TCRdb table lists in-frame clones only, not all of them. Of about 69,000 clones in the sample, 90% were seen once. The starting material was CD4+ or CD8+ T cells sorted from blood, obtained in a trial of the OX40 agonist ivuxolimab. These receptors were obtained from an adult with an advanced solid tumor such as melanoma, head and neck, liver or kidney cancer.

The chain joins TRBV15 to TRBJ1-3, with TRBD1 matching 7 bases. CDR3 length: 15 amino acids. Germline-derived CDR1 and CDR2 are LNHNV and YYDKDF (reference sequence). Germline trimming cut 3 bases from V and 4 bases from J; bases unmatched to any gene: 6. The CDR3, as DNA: TGTGCCACCAGCAGGACCGGGACAGCCGGAAACACCATATATTTT. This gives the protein CATSRTGTAGNTIYF.

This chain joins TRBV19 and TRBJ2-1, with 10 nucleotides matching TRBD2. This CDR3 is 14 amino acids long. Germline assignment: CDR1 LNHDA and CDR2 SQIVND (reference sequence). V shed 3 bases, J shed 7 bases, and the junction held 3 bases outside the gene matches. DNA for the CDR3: TGTGCCAGTAGTATGGATAGCGGGAGGAATGAGCAGTTCTTC. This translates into CASSMDSGRNEQFF.

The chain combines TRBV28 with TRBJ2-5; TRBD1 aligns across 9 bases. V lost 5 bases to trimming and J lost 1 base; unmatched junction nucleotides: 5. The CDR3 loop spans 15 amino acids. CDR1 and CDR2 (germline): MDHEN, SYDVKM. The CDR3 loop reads CASSKQGASQETQYF. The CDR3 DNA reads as TGTGCCAGCAGTAAACAGGGGGCGAGCCAAGAGACCCAGTACTTC.

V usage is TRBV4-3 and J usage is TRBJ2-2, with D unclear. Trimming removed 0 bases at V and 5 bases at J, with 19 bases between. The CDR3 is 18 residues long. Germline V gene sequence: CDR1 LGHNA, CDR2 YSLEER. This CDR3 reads CASSQDLSFLSGTGELFF. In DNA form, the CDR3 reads TGCGCCAGCAGCCAAGATCTTAGCTTTCTGAGTGGGACCGGGGAGCTGTTTTTT.

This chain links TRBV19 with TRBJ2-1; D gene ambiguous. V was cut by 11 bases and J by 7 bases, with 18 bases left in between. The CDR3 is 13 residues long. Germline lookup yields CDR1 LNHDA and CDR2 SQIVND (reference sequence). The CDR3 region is CASKPPHRNEQFF. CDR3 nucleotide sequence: TGTGCCTCAAAGCCGCCGCATCGAAATGAGCAGTTCTTC.

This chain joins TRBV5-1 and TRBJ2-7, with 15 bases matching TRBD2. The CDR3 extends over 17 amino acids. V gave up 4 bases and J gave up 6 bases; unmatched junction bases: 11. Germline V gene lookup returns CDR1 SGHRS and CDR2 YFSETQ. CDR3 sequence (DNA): TGCGCCAGCAGCACAAGCCCGGGACTAGCGGGAGGATCCGAGCAGTACTTC. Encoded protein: CASSTSPGLAGGSEQYF.

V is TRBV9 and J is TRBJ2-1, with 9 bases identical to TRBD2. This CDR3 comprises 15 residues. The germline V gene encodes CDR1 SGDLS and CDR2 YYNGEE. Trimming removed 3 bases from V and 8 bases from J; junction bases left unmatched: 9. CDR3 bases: TGTGCCAGCAGCGAGGCGGGAGGGCGGTTCGATGAGCAGTTCTTC. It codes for CASSEAGGRFDEQFF.

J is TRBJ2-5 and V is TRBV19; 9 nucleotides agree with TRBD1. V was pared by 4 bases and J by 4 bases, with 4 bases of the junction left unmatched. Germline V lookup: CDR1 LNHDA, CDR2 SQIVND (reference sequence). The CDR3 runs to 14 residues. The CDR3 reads CASSTQGAGETQYF. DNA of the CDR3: TGTGCCAGTAGTACACAGGGGGCAGGAGAGACCCAGTACTTC.

The CDR3 sequence is CASSLSGGTDTQYF. CDR3 nucleotide sequence: TGTGCCAGCAGCTTGTCGGGCGGGACAGATACGCAGTATTTT. This sequence joins TRBV5-5 and TRBJ2-3; tentative D call: TRBD2 (5 bases). Germline CDR1 SGHKS, CDR2 YYEKEE (reference sequence). This CDR3 has 14 residues. V was shortened by 1 base and J by 3 bases, with 9 bases between the two germline ends.